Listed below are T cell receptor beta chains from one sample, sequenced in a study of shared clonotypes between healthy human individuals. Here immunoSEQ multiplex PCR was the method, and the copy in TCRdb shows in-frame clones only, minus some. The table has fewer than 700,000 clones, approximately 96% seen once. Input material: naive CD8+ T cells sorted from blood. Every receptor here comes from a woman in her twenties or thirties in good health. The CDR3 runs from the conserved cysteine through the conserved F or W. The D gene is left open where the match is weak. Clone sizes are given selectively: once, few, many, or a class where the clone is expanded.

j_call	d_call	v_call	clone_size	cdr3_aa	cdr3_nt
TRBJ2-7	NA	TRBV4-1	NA	CASSCPRDSYEQYF	TGCGCCAGCAGCTGCCCCCGGGACTCCTACGAGCAGTACTTC
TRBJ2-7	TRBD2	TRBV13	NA	CASSFGWTSGRGEQYF	TGTGCCAGCAGCTTCGGATGGACTAGCGGGAGGGGCGAGCAGTACTTC
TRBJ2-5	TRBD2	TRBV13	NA	CASSLSGGDWTQYF	TGTGCCAGCAGCTTAAGCGGGGGCGATTGGACCCAGTACTTC
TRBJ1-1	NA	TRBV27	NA	CASSLVVGASEAFF	TGTGCCAGCAGTTTAGTGGTGGGGGCTTCTGAAGCTTTCTTT
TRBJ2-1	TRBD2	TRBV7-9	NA	CASSRGTTPSYNEQFF	TGTGCCAGCAGTCGCGGGACTACCCCCTCCTACAATGAGCAGTTCTTC
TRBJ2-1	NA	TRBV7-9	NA	CASSPTTSEQFF	TGTGCCAGCAGCCCGACTACGAGTGAGCAGTTCTTC
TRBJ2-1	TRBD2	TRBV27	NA	CASSHGTSGTYNEQFF	TGTGCCAGCAGTCACGGGACTAGCGGGACATACAATGAGCAGTTCTTC
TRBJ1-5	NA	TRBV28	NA	CASTPQGLGQPQHF	TGTGCCAGCACCCCCCAAGGTTTGGGGCAGCCCCAGCATTTT
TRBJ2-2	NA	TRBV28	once	CASTLTNTGELFF	TGTGCCAGCACCCTGACGAACACCGGGGAGCTGTTTTTT
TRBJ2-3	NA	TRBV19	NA	CASSTTGTHPSTDTQYF	TGTGCCAGTAGTACGACCGGGACTCACCCTAGCACAGATACGCAGTATTTT
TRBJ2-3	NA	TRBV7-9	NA	CASSLPLGDTQYF	TGTGCCAGCAGCTTACCCCTCGGAGATACGCAGTATTTT
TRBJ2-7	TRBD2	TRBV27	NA	CASSTGLSYEQYF	TGTGCCAGCAGTACGGGACTATCCTACGAGCAGTACTTC
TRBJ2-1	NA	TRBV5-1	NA	CASSLSSPYNEQFF	TGCGCCAGCAGCTTGTCATCTCCCTACAATGAGCAGTTCTTC
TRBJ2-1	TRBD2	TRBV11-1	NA	CASSLVSGLAGDNEQFF	TGTGCCAGCAGCTTAGTATCCGGGCTAGCGGGGGACAATGAGCAGTTCTTC
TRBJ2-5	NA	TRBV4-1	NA	CASSQARSETQYF	TGCGCCAGCAGCCAAGCCAGAAGTGAGACCCAGTACTTC
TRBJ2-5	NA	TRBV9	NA	CASSAPDGKETQYF	TGTGCCAGCAGCGCTCCCGACGGGAAGGAGACCCAGTACTTC
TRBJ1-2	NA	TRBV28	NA	CASSPNSEAYGYTF	TGTGCCAGCAGTCCAAACTCAGAAGCGTATGGCTACACCTTC
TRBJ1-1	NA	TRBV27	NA	CASSYLPHLRAEAFF	TGTGCCAGCAGTTACCTCCCCCACCTGCGAGCTGAAGCTTTCTTT
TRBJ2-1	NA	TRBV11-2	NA	CASSLDEQFF	TGTGCCAGCAGCTTAGATGAGCAGTTCTTC
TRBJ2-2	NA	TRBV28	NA	CASSPPGPAGGELFF	TGTGCCAGCAGTCCACCGGGGCCAGCGGGCGGGGAGCTGTTTTTT
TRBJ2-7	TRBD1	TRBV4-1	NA	CASSQAQDRGRPYEQYF	TGCGCCAGCAGCCAAGCGCAAGACAGGGGTAGGCCCTACGAGCAGTACTTC
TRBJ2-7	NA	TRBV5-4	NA	CASSSLVGGLYEQYF	TGTGCCAGCAGCTCGCTAGTTGGGGGTCTCTACGAGCAGTACTTC
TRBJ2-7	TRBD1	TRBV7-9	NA	CASSLGQGAAEQYF	TGTGCCAGCAGCTTAGGACAGGGGGCGGCCGAGCAGTACTTC
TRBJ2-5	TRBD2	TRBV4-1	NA	CASSHERLGGETQYF	TGCGCCAGCAGCCACGAAAGGTTGGGAGGGGAGACCCAGTACTTC
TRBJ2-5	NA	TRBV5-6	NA	CASSLGRGSETQYF	TGTGCCAGCAGCTTGGGCAGGGGATCGGAGACCCAGTACTTC
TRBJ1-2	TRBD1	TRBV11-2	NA	CASSPSGQWFNYGYTF	TGTGCCAGCAGCCCCTCGGGACAGTGGTTCAACTATGGCTACACCTTC
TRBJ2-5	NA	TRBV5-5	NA	CASSLWVQETQYF	TGTGCCAGCAGCTTGTGGGTCCAAGAGACCCAGTACTTC
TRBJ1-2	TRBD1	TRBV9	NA	CASSLLKGAGDGYTF	TGTGCCAGCAGCCTCCTTAAGGGGGCAGGCGATGGCTACACCTTC
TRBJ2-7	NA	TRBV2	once	CASSDSFYEQYF	TGTGCCAGCAGTGATTCATTTTACGAGCAGTACTTC
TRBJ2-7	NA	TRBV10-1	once	CASSESVSYEQYF	TGCGCCAGCAGTGAGTCGGTCTCCTACGAGCAGTACTTC
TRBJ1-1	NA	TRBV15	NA	CATSNQGSGGEAFF	TGTGCCACCAGCAACCAGGGAAGCGGCGGTGAAGCTTTCTTT
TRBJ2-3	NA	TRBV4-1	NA	CASSQVLRSLNTQYF	TGCGCCAGCAGCCAAGTTCTGCGGAGCCTCAATACGCAGTATTTT
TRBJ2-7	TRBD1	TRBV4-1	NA	CASSSPQGVEQYF	TGCGCCAGCAGCAGCCCACAGGGGGTCGAGCAGTACTTC
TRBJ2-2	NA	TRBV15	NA	CATSRDGDTFANTGELFF	TGTGCCACCAGCAGAGATGGGGACACCTTCGCGAACACCGGGGAGCTGTTTTTT
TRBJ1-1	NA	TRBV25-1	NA	CASSDSRTEAFF	TGTGCCAGCAGTGATTCGAGGACTGAAGCTTTCTTT
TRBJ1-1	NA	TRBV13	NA	CASSQGPMNTEAFF	TGTGCCAGCAGCCAGGGGCCCATGAACACTGAAGCTTTCTTT
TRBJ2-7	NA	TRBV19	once	CASSIFAAGEQYF	TGTGCCAGTAGTATCTTCGCGGCGGGGGAGCAGTACTTC
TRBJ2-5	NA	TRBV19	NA	CASSRDRETQYF	TGTGCCAGTAGTAGAGATCGAGAGACCCAGTACTTC
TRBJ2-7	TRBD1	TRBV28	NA	CASSSGTGGLYF	TGTGCCAGCAGTTCCGGGACAGGGGGTCTGTACTTC
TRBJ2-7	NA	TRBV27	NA	CASSLTPAPNEQYF	TGTGCCAGCAGTTTAACCCCGGCACCGAACGAGCAGTACTTC
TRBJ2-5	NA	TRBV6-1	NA	CASSEDLLVLGETQYF	TGTGCCAGCAGTGAAGATCTACTAGTCTTGGGAGAGACCCAGTACTTC
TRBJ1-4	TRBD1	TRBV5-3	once	CARRRDRSKLFF	TGTGCCAGAAGAAGGGACAGGTCAAAACTGTTTTTT
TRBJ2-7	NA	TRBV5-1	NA	CASSFSAGQSYEQYF	TGCGCCAGCAGCTTTTCGGCCGGGCAGTCCTACGAGCAGTACTTC
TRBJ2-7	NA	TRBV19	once	CASSFEASSYEQYF	TGTGCCAGTAGTTTCGAGGCCAGTTCCTACGAGCAGTACTTC
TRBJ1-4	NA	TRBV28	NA	CASRGDSGEKLFF	TGTGCCAGCAGGGGGGACTCAGGGGAAAAACTGTTTTTT
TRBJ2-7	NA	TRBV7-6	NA	CASSLALAGEQYF	TGTGCCAGCAGCTTAGCTCTAGCTGGCGAGCAGTACTTC
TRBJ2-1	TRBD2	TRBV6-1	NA	CASSVSGRNADEQFF	TGTGCCAGCAGCGTTAGCGGGAGAAATGCTGATGAGCAGTTCTTC
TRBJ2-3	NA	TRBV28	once	CASSPIWTSSTDTQYF	TGTGCCAGCAGTCCAATCTGGACATCTAGCACAGATACGCAGTATTTT
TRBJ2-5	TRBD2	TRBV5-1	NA	CASRTGSGGLAGVSETQYF	TGCGCCAGCCGCACCGGGAGCGGGGGGCTAGCGGGAGTCTCGGAGACCCAGTACTTC
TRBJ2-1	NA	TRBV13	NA	CASSPDLRANEQFF	TGTGCCAGCAGCCCAGACCTGAGAGCCAATGAGCAGTTCTTC